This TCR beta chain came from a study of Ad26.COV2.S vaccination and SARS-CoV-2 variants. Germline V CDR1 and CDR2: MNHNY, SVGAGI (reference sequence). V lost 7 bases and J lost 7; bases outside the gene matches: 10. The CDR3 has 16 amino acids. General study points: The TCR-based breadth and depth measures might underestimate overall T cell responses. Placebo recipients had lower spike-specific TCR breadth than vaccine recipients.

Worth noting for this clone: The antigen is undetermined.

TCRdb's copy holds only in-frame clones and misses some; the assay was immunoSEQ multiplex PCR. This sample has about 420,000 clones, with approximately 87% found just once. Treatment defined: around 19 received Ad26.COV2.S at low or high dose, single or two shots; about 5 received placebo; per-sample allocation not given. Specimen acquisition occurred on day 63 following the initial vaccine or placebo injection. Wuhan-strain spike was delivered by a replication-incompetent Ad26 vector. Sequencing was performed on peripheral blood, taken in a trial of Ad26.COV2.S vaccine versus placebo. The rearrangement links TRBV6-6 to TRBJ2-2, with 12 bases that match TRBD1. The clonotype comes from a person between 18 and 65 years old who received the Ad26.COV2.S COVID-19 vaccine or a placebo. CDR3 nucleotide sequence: TGTGCCAGCACGCCTAGGGGGACAGGGGGCATCGGGGAGCTGTTTTTT. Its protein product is CASTPRGTGGIGELFF.